This passage covers 12 T cell receptor beta chains from one sample sequenced in a study of shared clonotypes between healthy human individuals. Here immunoSEQ multiplex PCR was the method, and the copy in TCRdb shows in-frame clones only, minus some. This table holds millions of clones, more than 80% found once. The sequenced sample consisted of naive CD4+ T cells sorted from blood. Noted subset: CD45RA+ positively selected. Source of these receptors: a man younger than 35 in good health.

V gene TRBV4-3 combines with J gene TRBJ1-2; D is possibly TRBD1 (6 bases). Germline CDR1 is LGHNA and CDR2 is YSLEER. The V gene lost 3 bases and the J gene lost 10 bases, with 18 bases spanning the gap. The CDR3 totals 14 residues. CDR3 residues: CASSQDSYSTFYTF. The DNA of the CDR3 is TGCGCCAGCAGCCAGGACAGTTACTCTACATTCTACACCTTC.

V is TRBV25-1 and J is TRBJ1-1; 7 bases fit TRBD1. V trimming: 4 bases; J trimming: 5 bases; junction bases outside the gene matches: 7. This CDR3 spans 14 amino acids. In germline, CDR1 is MGHDK, CDR2 SYGVNS. The CDR3 region is CASSGPTGKTEAFF. DNA of the CDR3: TGTGCCAGCAGTGGTCCGACAGGGAAAACTGAAGCTTTCTTT. Full variable domain (missing parts from reference TRBV25-1 and TRBJ1-1): EADIYQTPRYLVIGTGKKITLECSQTMGHDKMYWYQQDPGMELHLIHYSYGVNSTEKGDLSSESTVSRIRTEHFPLTLESARPSHTSQYLCASSGPTGKTEAFFGQGTRLTVV.

The genes are TRBV5-4 and TRBJ2-1; D is ambiguous. V was cut by 4 bases and J by 0 bases, with 8 bases left in between. Looked up from germline, CDR1 is SGHNT and CDR2 is YYREEE (reference sequence). The CDR3 consists of 14 residues. CDR3 loop: CASSPIGSYNEQFF. Here the CDR3 DNA reads TGTGCCAGCAGCCCCATCGGCTCCTACAATGAGCAGTTCTTC.

The genes are TRBV5-4 and TRBJ1-2; tentatively, D is TRBD1 (5 bases). The CDR3 covers 13 residues. Trimming pared 3 bases from V and 4 bases from J, leaving 10 bases between. The germline V gene has CDR1 SGHNT and CDR2 YYREEE (reference sequence). CDR3 in DNA: TGTGCCAGCAGCTCGGAGGGGAGCTATGGCTACACCTTC. Its translation is CASSSEGSYGYTF.

V usage is TRBV4-3 and J usage is TRBJ1-3; D call uncertain. The germline gives CDR1 LGHNA, CDR2 YSLEER. The CDR3 totals 16 residues. Trimming stripped 6 bases from V and 0 bases from J, with 15 bases between. The chain's CDR3 is CASSRIGVLSGNTIYF. The CDR3 DNA reads as TGCGCCAGCAGTCGTATTGGGGTGCTCTCTGGAAACACCATATATTTT.

J is TRBJ1-6 and V is TRBV5-1, with D possibly being TRBD1 (6 bases). This CDR3 has 15 residues. Germline lookup yields CDR1 SGHRS and CDR2 YFSETQ. Trimming stripped 0 bases from V and 5 bases from J, with 9 bases between. CDR3 in DNA: TGCGCCAGCAGCTTGGGTGCAGGGGATAATTCACCCCTCCACTTT. Its protein product is CASSLGAGDNSPLHF.

In this sample, this clone turned up a few times. Different DNA sequences within this sample yield the same CDR3. The J gene is TRBJ1-1, the V gene TRBV10-3; no clear D. V dropped 6 bases and J dropped 0 bases, with 5 bases sitting between them. In germline, CDR1 is ENHRY, CDR2 SYGVKD. The CDR3 consists of 12 residues. CDR3 region: CAIRELNTEAFF. The CDR3 DNA is TGTGCCATCAGGGAATTGAACACTGAAGCTTTCTTT.

The chain links TRBV5-1 to TRBJ1-6; possible D gene TRBD1, 5 bases. CDR1 is SGHRS, CDR2 YFSETQ, per germline. CDR3 size: 16 residues. The germline V and J ends were trimmed by 4 bases and 6 bases, with 17 bases remaining between them. The CDR3 DNA reads as TGCGCCAGCAGCGCCTCTCCCCAGGGTTCTAATTCACCCCTCCACTTT. Protein sequence: CASSASPQGSNSPLHF.

The chain is built from TRBV7-2 and TRBJ1-4; no clear D. Trimming shortened V by 5 bases and J by 5 bases, and 6 bases separated the two germline ends. This CDR3 has 12 residues. The V gene's germline CDR1 is SGHTA and CDR2 FQGNSA. CDR3 region: CASSPQNEKLFF. CDR3 sequence (DNA): TGTGCCAGCAGCCCTCAGAATGAAAAACTGTTTTTT.

The chain uses TRBV11-3 and TRBJ2-1; the match to TRBD2 covers 9 bases. The junction had 3 bases not matched to a gene; V was cut back by 0 bases and J by 3 bases. The germline V gene has CDR1 SGHNT and CDR2 YENEEA. The length of the CDR3 is 16 residues. The CDR3 sequence is CASSLEGGRDYNEQFF. CDR3 nucleotide sequence: TGTGCCAGCAGCTTAGAGGGCGGGAGGGACTACAATGAGCAGTTCTTC.

The chain is built from TRBV15 and TRBJ2-3; perhaps TRBD2 as D (5 bases). The length of the CDR3 is 14 residues. Per the germline V gene, CDR1 is LNHNV and CDR2 is YYDKDF (reference sequence). Trimming removed 3 bases at V and 4 bases at J, with 11 bases between. The CDR3 DNA follows: TGTGCCACCAGCAGGCCACTAGGGCCAGATACGCAGTATTTT. It translates to CATSRPLGPDTQYF.

This sequence joins TRBV10-3 and TRBJ2-2; D not resolved. CDR3 size: 16 residues. Germline V lookup: CDR1 ENHRY, CDR2 SYGVKD. Trimming removed 0 bases from V and 0 bases from J, with 8 bases in between. The DNA for the CDR3 is TGTGCCATCAGTGAGTCTTCCCTAGCGAACACCGGGGAGCTGTTTTTT. It yields the protein CAISESSLANTGELFF.